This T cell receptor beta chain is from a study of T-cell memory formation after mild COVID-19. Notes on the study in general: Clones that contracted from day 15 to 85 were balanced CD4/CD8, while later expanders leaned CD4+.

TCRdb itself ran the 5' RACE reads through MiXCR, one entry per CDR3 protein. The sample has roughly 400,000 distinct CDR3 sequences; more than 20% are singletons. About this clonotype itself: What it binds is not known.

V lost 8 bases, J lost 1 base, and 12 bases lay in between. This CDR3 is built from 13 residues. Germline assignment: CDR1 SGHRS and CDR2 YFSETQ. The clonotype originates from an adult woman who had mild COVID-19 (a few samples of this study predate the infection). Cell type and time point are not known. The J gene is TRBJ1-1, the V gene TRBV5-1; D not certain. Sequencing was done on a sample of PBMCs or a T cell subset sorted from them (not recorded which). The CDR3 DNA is TGCGCCAGTCATTCTCAGGAGAACACTGAAGCTTTCTTT. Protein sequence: CASHSQENTEAFF.